Below are 2 T cell receptor beta chains sequenced from a single sample in a study of vaccination and CD4 T cells after COVID-19 (dated by TCRdb to between 2021 and 2022). The library was made by PCR. Sequencing took place on an Illumina iSeq 100. DNA from cultured CD4+ T cells underwent TCR sequencing with the Oncomine TCR Beta short-read assay at the Johns Hopkins FTIC core. The raw public data were reprocessed by TCRdb itself: fastp quality trimming at Q25, MiXCR clonotype calling, in-frame beta chains only. Each record represents a unique CDR3 protein, reported with the most common genes and DNA among its rows. The sample table records 15,000 to 20,000 distinct CDR3 sequences; about 40% of these occur just once. The ten top clones hold about 27% of the sample. These receptors have no known antigen. According to the study, the label for this sample's treatment or condition signals: roughly ten-day PBMC culture with coronavirus spike peptide pools or control peptides (ViraFEST assay).

Source: CD4+ T cells from blood, cultured in vitro, taken before SARS-CoV-2 vaccination. The source of these receptors is a human donor who received a COVID-19 vaccine.

The sample holds a few counts of this clonotype. This chain connects TRBV19 to TRBJ1-5; D is uncertain. The V gene lost 6 bases and the J gene lost 0 bases, with 12 bases spanning the gap. Germline CDR1 LNHDA, CDR2 SQIVND (reference sequence). This CDR3 contains 15 residues. The CDR3 loop is CASRPRFNSNQPQHF. CDR3 in DNA: TGTGCCAGTAGACCCCGGTTTAATAGCAATCAGCCCCAGCATTTT. Looking up the rest from reference TRBV19 and TRBJ1-5 gives the full variable domain: DGGITQSPKYLFRKEGQNVTLSCEQNLNHDAMYWYRQDPGQGLRLIYYSQIVNDFQKGDIAEGYSVSREKKESFPLTVTSAQKNPTAFYLCASRPRFNSNQPQHFGDGTRLSIL.

The chain is built from TRBV6-1 and TRBJ1-5; D is undetermined. The CDR3 consists of 13 residues. The germline CDR1 and CDR2 sequences are MNHNS and SASEGT. V shed 2 bases and J shed 6 bases, with 8 bases lying between them. As DNA, the CDR3 is TGTGCCAGCAGTGAAATGCGTGGTCAGCCCCAGCATTTT. This translates into CASSEMRGQPQHF.